This entry lists 22 T cell receptor beta chains sequenced from one sample in a study of blood T cell repertoires in COVID-19. Using immunoSEQ multiplex PCR, the repertoire was profiled, and TCRdb retains in-frame clones only, with some absent. This table holds roughly 230,000 clones, roughly 84% found once. Sequencing was performed on PBMCs or T cells enriched from blood (not recorded which). These receptors were collected from a woman aged 50 to 60 who had been exposed to COVID-19.

CDR3 residues: CASSPYKNTEAFF. The CDR3 region has the DNA TGCGCCAGCAGCCCTTACAAGAACACTGAAGCTTTCTTT. The J gene is TRBJ1-1, the V gene TRBV5-1; D is unclear. The CDR3 has 13 amino acids. Trimming cost V 4 bases and J 1 base, with 8 bases left between them. CDR1 is SGHRS and CDR2 is YFSETQ in the germline V gene.

This clone was seen only a few times. The rearrangement links TRBV7-9 to TRBJ2-1; 9 bases are a match to TRBD2. V lost 2 bases to trimming and J lost 3 bases; unmatched junction nucleotides: 5. The CDR3 has 16 residues. Germline V gives CDR1 SEHNR, CDR2 FQNEAQ (reference sequence). CDR3 coding DNA: TGTGCCAGCAGCTTACTGGCTAGCGGGGTCTACAATGAGCAGTTCTTC. Amino acid sequence: CASSLLASGVYNEQFF. Full variable domain (remainder filled in from reference TRBV7-9 and TRBJ2-1): DTGVSQNPRHKITKRGQNVTFRCDPISEHNRLYWYRQTLGQGPEFLTYFQNEAQLEKSRLLSDRFSAERPKGSFSTLEIQRTEQGDSAMYLCASSLLASGVYNEQFFGPGTRLTVL.

The sample holds a few counts of this clone. The chain links TRBV30 to TRBJ1-4; TRBD1 might be the D (5 bases). V was trimmed by 5 bases and J by 8 bases, leaving 15 bases between them. Per the germline V gene, CDR1 is GTSNPN and CDR2 is SVGIG (reference sequence). The CDR3 contains 13 residues. The CDR3 here is CAWAGPRQEKLFF. The CDR3 DNA reads as TGTGCCTGGGCGGGACCCCGTCAGGAAAAACTGTTTTTT.

This clone was detected only a few times. The chain combines TRBV9 with TRBJ1-1, with D tentatively TRBD1 (5 bases). Germline lookup yields CDR1 SGDLS and CDR2 YYNGEE. V was clipped by 3 bases and J by 3 bases, with 9 bases between them. This CDR3 region has 13 residues. CDR3 bases: TGTGCCAGCAGCGCCCGACAGTACACTGAAGCTTTCTTT. It codes for CASSARQYTEAFF.

The rearrangement links TRBV2 to TRBJ2-7, with D possibly being TRBD1 (6 bases). Trimming cost V 0 bases and J 4 bases, with 10 bases left between them. There are 14 residues in the CDR3. Germline CDR1 and CDR2: SNHLY and FYNNEI. DNA of the CDR3: TGTGCCAGCAGTGAAGCGCTTCAGGGGTACGAGCAGTACTTC. It yields the protein CASSEALQGYEQYF.

The chain recombines TRBV27 with TRBJ1-1, with D tentatively TRBD1 (5 bases). The germline V gene encodes CDR1 MNHEY and CDR2 SMNVEV (reference sequence). Trimming pared 3 bases from V and 3 bases from J, leaving 8 bases between. The CDR3 extends over 13 amino acids. This CDR3 reads CASSFVRDTEAFF. As DNA, the CDR3 is TGTGCCAGCAGTTTTGTCAGGGACACTGAAGCTTTCTTT.

The chain is built from TRBV6-1 and TRBJ1-2; 7 positions agree with TRBD1. Germline assignment: CDR1 MNHNS and CDR2 SASEGT. V dropped 2 bases and J dropped 0; count of bases not matched to a gene: 15. This CDR3 has 19 amino acids. CDR3 protein: CASSELGRRGGGPNYGYTF. CDR3 coding DNA: TGTGCCAGCAGTGAATTGGGTCGGAGAGGGGGCGGACCTAACTATGGCTACACCTTC.

This clone came up a few times. The chain has TRBV27 and TRBJ1-5, with TRBD1 matching over 9 bases. With V trimmed by 3 bases and J by 4 bases, 7 bases remained unmatched. Germline assignment: CDR1 MNHEY and CDR2 SMNVEV (reference sequence). The CDR3 sequence is 16 residues long. Here the CDR3 DNA reads TGTGCCAGCAGTTTCCTTTCGACAGGGGGGAATCAGCCCCAGCATTTT. Protein product: CASSFLSTGGNQPQHF.

This sequence joins TRBV29-1 and TRBJ1-1; D may be TRBD1 (6 bases). V lost 7 bases and J lost 7, with 19 bases in between. This CDR3 contains 13 residues. The germline gives CDR1 SQVTM, CDR2 ANQGSEA. This chain's CDR3 is CSARGGTLGEAFF. CDR3 nucleotide sequence: TGCAGCGCGAGGGGGGGTACCCTTGGTGAAGCTTTCTTT.

This clone was counted at least ten times. V is TRBV29-1 and J is TRBJ2-6, with 7 bases fitting TRBD1. Losses at the gene ends were 6 bases for V and 0 bases for J; bases not matched to a gene: 11. This CDR3 has 17 residues. The germline gives CDR1 SQVTM, CDR2 ANQGSEA. DNA for the CDR3: TGCAGCGTAAGGACAGGCCTCTCGCCCTCTGGGGCCAACGTCCTGACTTTC. Its protein is CSVRTGLSPSGANVLTF.

The chain employs TRBV6-5 and TRBJ1-5; D possibly corresponds to TRBD1 (5 bases). Germline CDR1 and CDR2: MNHEY and SVGAGI. The CDR3 spans 14 residues. V was clipped by 2 bases and J by 0 bases, with 5 bases between them. The CDR3 loop is CASSYQGSNQPQHF. The DNA of the CDR3 is TGTGCCAGCAGTTACCAGGGTAGCAATCAGCCCCAGCATTTT.

The chain employs TRBV18 and TRBJ1-3; the D is unclear. The CDR3 covers 13 residues. V lost 5 bases and J lost 6, with 11 bases in between. Germline-derived CDR1 and CDR2 are KGHSH and LQKENI. CDR3 in amino acids: CASSGGPENTIYF. CDR3 nucleotides: TGTGCCAGCTCAGGAGGGCCTGAAAACACCATATATTTT.

CDR3 coding DNA: TGTGCCATCAGTGAGTCGACTCGCGGTGGGGTAGCGGGGACCCGGTACGAGCAGTACTTC. This sequence encodes CAISESTRGGVAGTRYEQYF. This chain links TRBV10-3 with TRBJ2-7; the match to TRBD2 covers 8 bases. Germline assignment: CDR1 ENHRY and CDR2 SYGVKD. This CDR3 comprises 20 residues. V lost 0 bases and J lost 4; bases outside the gene matches: 20.

The chain joins TRBV3-1 (or the pseudogene TRBV3-2) to TRBJ1-1; D is uncertain. The CDR3 consists of 13 residues. The germline V gene encodes CDR1 LGHDT and CDR2 YNNKEL (reference sequence). Trimming removed 2 bases from V and 9 bases from J, with 13 bases in between. CDR3 bases: TGTGCCAGCAGCCAAAACAGAGAATCACAAGCTTTCTTT. Protein: CASSQNRESQAFF.

V is TRBV7-9 and J is TRBJ1-1; a weak D match, TRBD1 (5 bases). The CDR3 is 12 amino acids. Trimming left V 3 bases short and J 7 bases short, with 9 bases between. Germline-derived CDR1 and CDR2 are SEHNR and FQNEAQ (reference sequence). The CDR3 DNA is TGTGCCAGCAGCTTCTCAGGGATTGAAGCTTTCTTT. Its translation: CASSFSGIEAFF. Using reference TRBV7-9 and TRBJ1-1 for the parts outside the CDR3, the full variable domain is DTGVSQNPRHKITKRGQNVTFRCDPISEHNRLYWYRQTLGQGPEFLTYFQNEAQLEKSRLLSDRFSAERPKGSFSTLEIQRTEQGDSAMYLCASSFSGIEAFFGQGTRLTVV.

The rearrangement joins TRBV5-1 to TRBJ1-3; D is unresolved. Germline CDR1 is SGHRS and CDR2 is YFSETQ. This CDR3 is built from 16 residues. The ends were cut back, 2 bases at V and 0 bases at J, with 12 bases in the middle. The CDR3 bases are TGCGCCAGCAGCTTCGGTCCCACGGGCTCTGGAAACACCATATATTTT. It specifies CASSFGPTGSGNTIYF.

The V and J genes are TRBV10-3 and TRBJ2-7, with TRBD2 matching over 15 bases. The CDR3 loop spans 20 amino acids. V dropped 0 bases and J dropped 3; count of bases not matched to a gene: 12. Germline CDR1 is ENHRY and CDR2 is SYGVKD. The CDR3 DNA reads as TGTGCCATCAGTGAGTCGACCCCGGGACTAGCGGGGGGCTCCCTCTACGAGCAGTACTTC. It specifies CAISESTPGLAGGSLYEQYF.

The genes are TRBV6-5 and TRBJ1-6; maybe TRBD1 (6 bases). Germline V gene lookup returns CDR1 MNHEY and CDR2 SVGAGI. Trimming took off 8 bases at V and 12 bases at J, with 17 bases between the two ends. This CDR3 is 13 amino acids long. Here the CDR3 DNA reads TGTGCCAGCGGCTATATAGGCAGGGGACCCCTCCACTTT. Translation: CASGYIGRGPLHF.

The chain joins TRBV2 to TRBJ2-6, with 9 bases that match TRBD2. Trimming removed 6 bases from V and 3 bases from J; junction bases left unmatched: 9. This CDR3 contains 17 residues. Per the germline V gene, CDR1 is SNHLY and CDR2 is FYNNEI. For the CDR3, the DNA is TGTGCCAGCAGCCCCCGGGTAGCGGGGGTTGGGGCCAACGTCCTGACTTTC. The encoded protein is CASSPRVAGVGANVLTF. Full variable domain (rest looked up from reference TRBV2 and TRBJ2-6): EPEVTQTPSHQVTQMGQEVILRCVPISNHLYFYWYRQILGQKVEFLVSFYNNEISEKSEIFDDQFSVERPDGSNFTLKIRSTKLEDSAMYFCASSPRVAGVGANVLTFGAGSRLTVL.

CDR3 residues: CSVENWEEGAEAFF. Here the CDR3 DNA reads TGCAGCGTTGAGAACTGGGAAGAGGGGGCTGAAGCTTTCTTT. This chain links TRBV29-1 with TRBJ1-1; D perhaps matches TRBD1 (6 bases). Per the germline V gene, CDR1 is SQVTM and CDR2 is ANQGSEA. Trimming cost V 3 bases and J 6 bases, with 17 bases left between them. The CDR3 extends over 14 amino acids.

The chain is built from TRBV27 and TRBJ1-3; a weak D match, TRBD1 (6 bases). The CDR3 length is 15 residues. V was trimmed by 5 bases and J by 4 bases, leaving 15 bases between them. The V gene's germline CDR1 is MNHEY and CDR2 SMNVEV (reference sequence). CDR3 sequence reads: CASSAGRGPGNTIYF. CDR3 coding DNA: TGTGCCAGCAGTGCTGGCAGGGGTCCAGGAAACACCATATATTTT.

This chain connects TRBV19 to TRBJ2-5; D may be TRBD1 (6 bases). V lost 4 bases and J lost 5, with 14 bases in between. The CDR3 has 14 residues. Germline CDR1 reads LNHDA; CDR2 reads SQIVND (reference sequence). Here the CDR3 DNA reads TGTGCCAGTAGTACACAGGGTTTCGGGGAGACCCAGTACTTC. It translates to CASSTQGFGETQYF.